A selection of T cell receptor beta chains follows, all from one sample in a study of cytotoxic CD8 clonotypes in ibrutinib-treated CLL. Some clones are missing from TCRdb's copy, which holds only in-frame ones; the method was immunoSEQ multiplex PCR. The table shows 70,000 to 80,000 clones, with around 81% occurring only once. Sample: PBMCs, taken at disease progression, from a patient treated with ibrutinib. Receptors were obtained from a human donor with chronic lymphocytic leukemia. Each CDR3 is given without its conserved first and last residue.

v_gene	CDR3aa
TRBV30	AWDFIGANVLT
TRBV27	ASSRDRGDTQY
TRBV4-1	ASSQYPRDGGTEQY
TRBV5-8	ASSLRTGGLPQH
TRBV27	ASSVGALYEQY
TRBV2	ASSQIPWSYEQY
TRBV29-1	SVVRIETQY
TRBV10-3	AISAGSSYEQY
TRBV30	AWSVLWGKPQH
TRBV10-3	AIRYGQRYYGYT
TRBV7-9	ASSRRTRIETQY
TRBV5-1	ASSLSGSKTNYGYT
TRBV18	ASSPQTGGAGNQPQH
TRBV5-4	ASSFRGSTEAF
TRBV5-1	ASSLHRGPYGYT
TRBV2	ASTTSQYEQY
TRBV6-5	ASSYSAKNEAF
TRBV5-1	ASSPGDRNTGELF
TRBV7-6	ASSLSVNQPQH
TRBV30	AWSSLGVGETQY